This T cell receptor beta chain originates from a study of shared clonotypes between healthy human individuals. Study-wide results and limits: Clonotype sharing among donors likely depends on sequencing depth. Blood was the only sampled material, and tissue repertoires likely differ.

Produced via immunoSEQ multiplex PCR; TCRdb's table is partial and in-frame only. Found here are about 500,000 clones, roughly 80% of them singletons; the top ten hold 9.5% to 15%. Turning to this clone: Its antigen remains unidentified.

CDR3 length equals 13 residues. With 6 bases removed from V and 4 bases from J, the gap between germline ends came to 12 bases. CDR1 and CDR2 from the germline V gene are MDHEN and SYDVKM. The sample consisted of PBMCs. The sequence was collected from a woman aged 40-49 years in good health. Some clones in this sample may be carry-over from other donors' samples. The chain employs TRBV28 and TRBJ2-5; a weak D match, TRBD2 (5 bases). This CDR3 reads CASRGERGETQYF. CDR3 bases: TGTGCCAGCAGGGGAGAAAGAGGAGAGACCCAGTACTTC. The complete variable domain, with remaining parts taken from reference TRBV28 and TRBJ2-5, reads DVKVTQSSRYLVKRTGEKVFLECVQDMDHENMFWYRQDPGLGLRLIYFSYDVKMKEKGDIPEGYSVSREKKERFSLILESASTNQTSMYLCASRGERGETQYFGPGTRLLVL.